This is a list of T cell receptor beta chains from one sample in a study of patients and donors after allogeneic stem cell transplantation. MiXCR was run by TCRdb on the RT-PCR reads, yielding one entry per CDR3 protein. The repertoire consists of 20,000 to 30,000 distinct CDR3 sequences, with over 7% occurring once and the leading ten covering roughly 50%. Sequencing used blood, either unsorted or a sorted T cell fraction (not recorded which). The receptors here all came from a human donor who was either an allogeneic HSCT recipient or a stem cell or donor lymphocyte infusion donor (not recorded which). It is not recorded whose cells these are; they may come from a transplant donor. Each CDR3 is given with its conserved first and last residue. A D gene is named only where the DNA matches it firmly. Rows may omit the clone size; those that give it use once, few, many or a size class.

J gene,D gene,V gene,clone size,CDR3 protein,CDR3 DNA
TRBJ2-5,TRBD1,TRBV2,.,CASGEGTGETQYF,TGTGCCAGCGGTGAGGGGACAGGGGAGACCCAGTACTTC
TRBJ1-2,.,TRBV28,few,CASSLGGSLNYGYTF,TGTGCCAGCAGTTTGGGGGGCTCCCTTAACTATGGCTACACCTTC
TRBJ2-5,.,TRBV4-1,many,CASSQGRATSWETQYF,TGCGCCAGCAGCCAAGGACGGGCCACATCCTGGGAGACCCAGTACTTC
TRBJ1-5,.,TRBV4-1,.,CASSQERGNQPQHF,TGCGCCAGCAGCCAAGAAAGGGGTAATCAGCCCCAGCATTTT
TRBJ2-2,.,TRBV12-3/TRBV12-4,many,CASSPRLAGELFF,TGTGCCAGCAGTCCCCGGTTGGCCGGGGAGCTGTTTTTT
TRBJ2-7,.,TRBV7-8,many,CASSSGWGEQYF,TGTGCCAGCAGCTCCGGATGGGGCGAGCAGTACTTC
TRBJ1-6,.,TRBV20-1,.,CSAKQGLSSYNSPLHF,TGCAGTGCTAAACAGGGACTGAGCTCCTATAATTCACCCCTCCACTTT
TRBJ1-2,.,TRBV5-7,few,CASSLGFPGQNYGYTF,TGTGCCAGCAGCTTGGGCTTTCCAGGTCAAAACTATGGCTACACCTTC
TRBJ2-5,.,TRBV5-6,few,CASSWDDQETQYF,TGTGCCAGCTCCTGGGACGACCAAGAGACCCAGTACTTC
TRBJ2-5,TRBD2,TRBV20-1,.,CSASNPSGVLMETQYF,TGCAGTGCTAGTAATCCTAGCGGGGTCCTGATGGAGACCCAGTACTTC
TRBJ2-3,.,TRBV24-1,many,CATSDPTDTDTQYF,TGTGCCACCAGTGACCCGACAGACACAGATACGCAGTATTTT